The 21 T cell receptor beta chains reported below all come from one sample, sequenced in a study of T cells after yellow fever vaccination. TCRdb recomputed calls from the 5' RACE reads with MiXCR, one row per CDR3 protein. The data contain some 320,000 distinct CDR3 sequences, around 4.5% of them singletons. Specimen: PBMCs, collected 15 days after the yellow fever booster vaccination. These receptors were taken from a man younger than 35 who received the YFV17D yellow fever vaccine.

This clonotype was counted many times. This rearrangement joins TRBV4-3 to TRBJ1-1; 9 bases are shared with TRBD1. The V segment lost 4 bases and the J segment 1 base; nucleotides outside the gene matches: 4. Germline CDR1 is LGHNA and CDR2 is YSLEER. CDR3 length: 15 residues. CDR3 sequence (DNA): TGCGCCAGCAGCCTCGGGACAGGGACGAACACTGAAGCTTTCTTT. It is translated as CASSLGTGTNTEAFF.

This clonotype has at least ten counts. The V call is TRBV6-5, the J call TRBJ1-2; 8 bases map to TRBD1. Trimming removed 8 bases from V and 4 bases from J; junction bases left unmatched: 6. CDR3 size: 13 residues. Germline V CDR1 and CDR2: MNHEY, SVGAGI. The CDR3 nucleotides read TGTGCCAGCCACAGGGGGAACGTCTATGGCTACACCTTC. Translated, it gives CASHRGNVYGYTF.

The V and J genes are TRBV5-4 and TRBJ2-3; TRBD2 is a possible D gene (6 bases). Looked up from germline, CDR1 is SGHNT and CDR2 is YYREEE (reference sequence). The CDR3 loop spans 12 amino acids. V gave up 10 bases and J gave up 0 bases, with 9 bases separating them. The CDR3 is CARGTSTDTQYF. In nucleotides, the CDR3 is TGTGCCCGGGGGACTAGCACAGATACGCAGTATTTT.

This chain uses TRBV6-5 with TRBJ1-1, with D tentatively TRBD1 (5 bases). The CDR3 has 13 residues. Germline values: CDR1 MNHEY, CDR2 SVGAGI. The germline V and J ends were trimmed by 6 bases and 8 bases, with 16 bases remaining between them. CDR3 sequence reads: CASRYGTFSEAFF. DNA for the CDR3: TGTGCCAGCAGATACGGGACGTTCTCGGAAGCTTTCTTT.

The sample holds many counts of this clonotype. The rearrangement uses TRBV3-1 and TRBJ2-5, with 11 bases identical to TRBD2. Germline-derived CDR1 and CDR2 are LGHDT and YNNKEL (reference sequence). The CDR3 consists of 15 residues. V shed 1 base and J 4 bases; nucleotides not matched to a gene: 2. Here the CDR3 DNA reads TGTGCCAGCAGCCAAGGGCTAGCGGGGGGAGAGACCCAGTACTTC. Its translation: CASSQGLAGGETQYF.

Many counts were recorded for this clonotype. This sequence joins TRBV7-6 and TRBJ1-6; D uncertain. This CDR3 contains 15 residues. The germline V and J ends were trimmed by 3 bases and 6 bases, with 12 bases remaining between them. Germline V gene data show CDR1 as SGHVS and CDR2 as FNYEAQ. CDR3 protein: CASSLTHPPNSPLHF. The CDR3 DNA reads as TGTGCCAGCAGCTTGACCCACCCCCCTAATTCACCCCTCCACTTT.

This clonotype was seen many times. CDR3 loop: CASRDRGKDEQYV. The CDR3 nucleotides read TGTGCCAGCCGGGACAGGGGAAAGGACGAGCAGTACGTC. The chain has TRBV21-1 and TRBJ2-7; the table's D gene call, TRBD1, was not cross checked with the DNA. TRBV21-1 is assigned pseudogene status. The CDR3 is 13 residues long.

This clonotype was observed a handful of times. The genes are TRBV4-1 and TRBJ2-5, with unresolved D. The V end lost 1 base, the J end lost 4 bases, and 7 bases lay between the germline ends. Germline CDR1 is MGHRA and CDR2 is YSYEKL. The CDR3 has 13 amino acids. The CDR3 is CASSQGALETQYF. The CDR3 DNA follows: TGCGCCAGCAGCCAAGGAGCACTAGAGACCCAGTACTTC.

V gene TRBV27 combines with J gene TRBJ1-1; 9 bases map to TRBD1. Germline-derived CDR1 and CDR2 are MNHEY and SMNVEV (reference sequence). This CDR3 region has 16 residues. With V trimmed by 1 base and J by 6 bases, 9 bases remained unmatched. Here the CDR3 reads CASSLLPGTGYSEAFF. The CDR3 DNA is TGTGCCAGCAGTTTATTACCCGGGACAGGGTATTCTGAAGCTTTCTTT.

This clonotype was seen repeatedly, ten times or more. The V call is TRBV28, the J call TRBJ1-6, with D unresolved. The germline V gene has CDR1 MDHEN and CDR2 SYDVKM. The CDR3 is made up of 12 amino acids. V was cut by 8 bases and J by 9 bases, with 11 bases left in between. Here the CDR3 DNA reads TGTGCCAGCTGCAAATTAGGTTCACCCCTCCACTTT. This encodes CASCKLGSPLHF.

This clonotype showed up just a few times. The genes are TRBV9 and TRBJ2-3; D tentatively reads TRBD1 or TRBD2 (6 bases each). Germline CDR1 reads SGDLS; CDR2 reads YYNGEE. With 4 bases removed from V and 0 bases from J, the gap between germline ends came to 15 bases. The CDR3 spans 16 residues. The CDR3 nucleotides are TGTGCCAGCAGCCCCACGGGGGCCTTTAGCACAGATACGCAGTATTTT. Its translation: CASSPTGAFSTDTQYF.

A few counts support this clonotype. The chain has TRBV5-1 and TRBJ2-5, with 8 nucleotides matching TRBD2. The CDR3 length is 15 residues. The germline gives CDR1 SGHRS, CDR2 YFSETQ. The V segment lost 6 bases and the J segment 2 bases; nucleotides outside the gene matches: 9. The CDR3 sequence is CASTYSGTSQETQYF. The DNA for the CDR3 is TGCGCCAGCACTTATAGCGGGACATCGCAAGAGACCCAGTACTTC.

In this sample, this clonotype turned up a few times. The CDR3 is CASAGQHNTEAFF. Here the CDR3 DNA reads TGTGCCAGCGCGGGACAACATAACACTGAAGCTTTCTTT. The rearrangement joins TRBV2 to TRBJ1-1, with D perhaps matching TRBD1 (6 bases). Germline assignment: CDR1 SNHLY and CDR2 FYNNEI. The CDR3 contains 13 residues. V was trimmed by 8 bases and J by 2 bases, leaving 12 bases between them. Full variable domain (rest looked up from reference TRBV2 and TRBJ1-1): EPEVTQTPSHQVTQMGQEVILRCVPISNHLYFYWYRQILGQKVEFLVSFYNNEISEKSEIFDDQFSVERPDGSNFTLKIRSTKLEDSAMYFCASAGQHNTEAFFGQGTRLTVV.

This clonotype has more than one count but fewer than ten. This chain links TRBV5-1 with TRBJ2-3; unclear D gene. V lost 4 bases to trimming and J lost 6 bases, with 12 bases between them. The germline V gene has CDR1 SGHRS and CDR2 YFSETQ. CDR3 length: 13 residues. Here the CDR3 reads CASSPGGSDTQYF. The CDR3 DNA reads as TGCGCCAGCAGCCCCGGTGGTTCGGATACGCAGTATTTT.

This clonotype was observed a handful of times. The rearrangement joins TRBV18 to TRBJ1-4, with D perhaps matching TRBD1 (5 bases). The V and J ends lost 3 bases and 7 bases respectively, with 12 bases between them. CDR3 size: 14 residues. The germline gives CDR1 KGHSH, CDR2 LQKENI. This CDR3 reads CASSPSRVGEKLFF. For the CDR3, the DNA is TGTGCCAGCTCACCCAGCAGGGTGGGTGAAAAACTGTTTTTT.

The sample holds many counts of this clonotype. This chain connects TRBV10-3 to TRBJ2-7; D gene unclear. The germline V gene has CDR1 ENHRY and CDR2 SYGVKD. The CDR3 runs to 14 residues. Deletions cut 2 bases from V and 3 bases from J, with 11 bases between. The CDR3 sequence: CAISERPTFYEQYV. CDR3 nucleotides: TGTGCCATCAGTGAGCGACCCACTTTCTACGAGCAGTACGTC.

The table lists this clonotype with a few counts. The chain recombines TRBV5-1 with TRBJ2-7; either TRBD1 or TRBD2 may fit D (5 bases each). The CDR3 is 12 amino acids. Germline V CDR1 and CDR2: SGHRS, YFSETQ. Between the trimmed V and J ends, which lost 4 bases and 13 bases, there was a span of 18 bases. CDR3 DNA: TGCGCCAGCAGCCCCGGGACGGTGCCAATTTACTTC. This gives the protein CASSPGTVPIYF.

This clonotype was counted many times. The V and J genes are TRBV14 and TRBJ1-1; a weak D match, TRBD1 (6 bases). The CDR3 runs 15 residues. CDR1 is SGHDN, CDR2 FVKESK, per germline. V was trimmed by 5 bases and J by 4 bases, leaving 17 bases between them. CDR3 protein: CASSSQGPGTTEAFF. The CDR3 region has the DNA TGTGCCAGCAGCTCACAGGGACCTGGCACCACTGAAGCTTTCTTT.

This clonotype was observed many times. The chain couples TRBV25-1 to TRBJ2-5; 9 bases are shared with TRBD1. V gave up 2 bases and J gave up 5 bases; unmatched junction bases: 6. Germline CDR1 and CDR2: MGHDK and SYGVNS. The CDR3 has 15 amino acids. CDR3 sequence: CASSEGDRVRETQYF. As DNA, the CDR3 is TGTGCCAGCAGTGAAGGGGACAGGGTTAGGGAGACCCAGTACTTC.

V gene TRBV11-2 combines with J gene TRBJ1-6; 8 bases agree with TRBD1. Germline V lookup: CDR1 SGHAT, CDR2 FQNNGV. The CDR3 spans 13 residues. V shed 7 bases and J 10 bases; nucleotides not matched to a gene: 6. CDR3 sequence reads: CASMTTGGSPLHF. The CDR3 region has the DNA TGTGCCAGCATGACTACAGGGGGATCACCCCTCCACTTT.

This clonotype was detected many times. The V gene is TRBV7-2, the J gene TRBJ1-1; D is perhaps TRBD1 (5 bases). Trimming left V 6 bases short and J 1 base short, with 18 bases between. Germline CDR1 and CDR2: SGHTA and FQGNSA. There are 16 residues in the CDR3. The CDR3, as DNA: TGTGCCAGCAGTGGGGCCCGGGGGGGAACGAACACTGAAGCTTTCTTT. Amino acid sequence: CASSGARGGTNTEAFF.